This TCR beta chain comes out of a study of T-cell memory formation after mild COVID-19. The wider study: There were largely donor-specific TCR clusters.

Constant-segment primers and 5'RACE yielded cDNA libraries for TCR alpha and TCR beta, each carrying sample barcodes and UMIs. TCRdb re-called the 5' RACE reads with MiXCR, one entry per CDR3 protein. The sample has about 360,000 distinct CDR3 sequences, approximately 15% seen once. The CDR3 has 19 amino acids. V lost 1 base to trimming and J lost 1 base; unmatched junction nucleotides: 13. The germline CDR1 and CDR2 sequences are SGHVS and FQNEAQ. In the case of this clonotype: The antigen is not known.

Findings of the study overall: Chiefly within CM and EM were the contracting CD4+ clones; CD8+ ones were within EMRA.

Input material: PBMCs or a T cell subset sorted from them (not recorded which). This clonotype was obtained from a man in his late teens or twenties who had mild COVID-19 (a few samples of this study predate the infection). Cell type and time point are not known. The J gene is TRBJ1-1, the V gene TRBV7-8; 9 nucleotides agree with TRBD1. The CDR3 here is CASSLGRGRDRARNTEAFF. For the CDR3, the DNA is TGTGCCAGCAGCTTAGGGCGGGGCCGGGACAGGGCGAGGAACACTGAAGCTTTCTTT.